This T cell receptor (beta chain) was sequenced for a study of regulatory T cells in long-lasting Graves disease (dated by TCRdb to the early 2020s). Study-level background: In the newly diagnosed Graves' disease group, patients had been taking antithyroid drugs for less than 3 months. The study was registered as a clinical trial and conducted in China. A total of roughly 33 samples underwent TCR sequencing: approximately 13 from persistent and approximately 20 from newly diagnosed Graves' disease patients. Patients with persistent Graves' disease were compared with patients with newly diagnosed Graves' disease using TCR sequencing and RNA sequencing of peripheral blood. Points the paper makes about the study in general: The study examined only peripheral blood because the primary lesion, thyroid tissue, could not be accessed. Patients with persistent disease shared more public clonotypes (about 2,700) than newly diagnosed patients did (966). Sequencing and analysis were limited to the TCR beta chain. The small sample size was acknowledged by the authors as a limitation that may reduce accuracy. Compared with newly diagnosed patients, patients with persistent Graves' disease had lower TCR Shannon entropy and fewer highly expanded clones, which suggests clonal expansion. Preferential use of TRBV28, TRBJ1-2 and TRBJ2-5 was observed in persistent disease, whereas TRBV20-1 and TRBJ2-1 were favored in newly diagnosed disease.

The time point label, read with the paper, signifies: newly diagnosed GD, antithyroid drugs for less than 3 months. For both TCR sequencing and RNA sequencing, RNA was extracted from PBMCs in TRIzol. The diagnosis of Graves' disease was made according to American Thyroid Association guidelines. Patients for the study were recruited at an endocrinology department in Xi'an, China. Each patient gave about 10 milliliters of peripheral blood, collected in an EDTA anticoagulant tube. Ficoll Paque Plus density gradient separation was used to isolate PBMCs, and no additional T cell sorting was done. An Agilent 2100 Bioanalyzer and agarose gel were used to check RNA quality, and a NanoDrop 2000 was used to measure RNA concentration. From its cysteine to its phenylalanine, the CDR3 spans 15 amino acids. Here the CDR3 DNA is all that survives: 45 bases in frame from base 1. The germline V gene (reference sequence) sets CDR1 to PRHDT and CDR2 to FYEKMQ. V is pared back by 5 bases and J by 2 bases, with 13 bases lying between the germline termini.

Library preparation was by multiplex PCR. Sequencing instrument: Illumina HiSeq 4000. CDR3 regions were amplified by Arm-PCR with iRepertoire HTBI primers to construct TCR beta libraries. Gel purification was performed on PCR products prior to sequencing. The authors processed their data as follows. Gene usage analysis of CDR3 amino acid clonotypes relied on the 62 TRBV and 14 TRBJ segments identified across samples. COPE and FqMerger were used to merge filtered high-quality paired reads into contigs. BLAST was used to align contigs to IMGT TRBV, TRBD and TRBJ reference genes, and CDR3 was defined according to IMGT. Clonotypes above 0.1% frequency were classified as highly expanded clones. Repertoire diversity was measured by Shannon entropy, and V-J evenness by the Gini coefficient. A clonotype found in more than one individual was treated as public. TCRdb's own reprocessing of the public reads used fastp at Q25 and MiXCR and kept productive beta chains. Entries that share a CDR3 protein sequence are merged under the most common genes and DNA. The V and J calls and clone size are TCRdb's, not the authors'. The sample yields about 310,000 distinct CDR3 sequences; roughly 18% were counted once. The ten biggest clones cover approximately 35% of the sample.

On this clonotype itself: Its recognized antigen is unknown. This may be a read error, as it is one base from a much larger clone.

This specimen consisted of peripheral blood mononuclear cells (PBMCs), obtained at new diagnosis, from a patient treated with antithyroid drugs. The sequence was collected from a female donor with Graves disease. The chain joins TRBV13 to TRBJ2-1; the D gene is possibly TRBD2, with 6 bases matching. The CDR3 protein is CASSLLTSPYNEQFF. The base sequence is TGTGCCAGCAGCCTGCTGACTAGTCCCTACAATGAGCAGTTCTTC. The CDR3, completed at both ends by the reference TRBV13 and TRBJ2-1 genes, gives the full variable domain AAGVIQSPRHLIKEKRETATLKCYPIPRHDTVYWYQQGPGQDPQFLISFYEKMQSDKGSIPDRFSAQQFSDYHSELNMSSLELGDSALYFCASSLLTSPYNEQFFGPGTRLTVL.